What follows describes a single T cell receptor (beta chain). This sample stems from a study of response to subunit inactivated influenza vaccine. Germline assignment: CDR1 MNHNS and CDR2 SASEGT. The CDR3 loop spans 16 amino acids. V was clipped by 6 bases and J by 0 bases, with 18 bases between them. From the RT-PCR reads, TCRdb called clonotypes with MiXCR, one entry per CDR3 protein. The table has 650,000 to 700,000 distinct CDR3 sequences, less than 20% seen once. The receptor's source is a man in his fifties or sixties who received an inactivated influenza vaccine. This sequence joins TRBV6-1 and TRBJ2-7; TRBD1 might be the D (6 bases). The source was PBMCs from blood, collected 12 days after vaccination. The CDR3 here is CASSPLLGTSSYEQYF. The CDR3 DNA reads as TGTGCCAGCAGCCCACTTCTAGGGACAAGCTCCTACGAGCAGTACTTC.